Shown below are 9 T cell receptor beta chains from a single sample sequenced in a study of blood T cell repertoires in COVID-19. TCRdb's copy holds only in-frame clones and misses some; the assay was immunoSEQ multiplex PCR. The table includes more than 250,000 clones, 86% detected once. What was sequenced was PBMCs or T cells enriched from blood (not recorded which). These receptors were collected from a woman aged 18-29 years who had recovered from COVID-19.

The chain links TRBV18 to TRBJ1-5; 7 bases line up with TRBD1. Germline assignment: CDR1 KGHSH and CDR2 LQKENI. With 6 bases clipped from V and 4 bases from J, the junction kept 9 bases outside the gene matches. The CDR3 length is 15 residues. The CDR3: CASSFGTAFNQPQHF. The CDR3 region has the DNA TGTGCCAGCTCGTTTGGGACAGCTTTTAATCAGCCCCAGCATTTT.

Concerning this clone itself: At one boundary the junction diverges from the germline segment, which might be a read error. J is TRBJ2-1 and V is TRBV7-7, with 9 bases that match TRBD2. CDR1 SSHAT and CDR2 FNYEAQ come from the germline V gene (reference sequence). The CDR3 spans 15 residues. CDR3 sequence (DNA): TGTGCTAGCAGCTTCGATAGCGGGGGATACAATGAGCAGTTCTTC. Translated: CASSFDSGGYNEQFF.

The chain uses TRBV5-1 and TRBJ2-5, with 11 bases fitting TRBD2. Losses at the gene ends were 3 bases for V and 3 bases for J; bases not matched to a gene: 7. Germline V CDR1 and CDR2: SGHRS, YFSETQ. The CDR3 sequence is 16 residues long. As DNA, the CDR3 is TGCGCCAGCAGCTATGACGCACTAGCGGGGGAAGAGACCCAGTACTTC. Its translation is CASSYDALAGEETQYF.

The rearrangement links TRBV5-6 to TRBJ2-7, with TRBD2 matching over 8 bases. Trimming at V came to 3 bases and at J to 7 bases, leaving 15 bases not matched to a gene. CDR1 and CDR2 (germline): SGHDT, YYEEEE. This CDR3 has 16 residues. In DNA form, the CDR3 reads TGTGCCAGCAGCTACTTGGTAGCGGGGAACTACGAGGAGCAGTACTTC. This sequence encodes CASSYLVAGNYEEQYF.

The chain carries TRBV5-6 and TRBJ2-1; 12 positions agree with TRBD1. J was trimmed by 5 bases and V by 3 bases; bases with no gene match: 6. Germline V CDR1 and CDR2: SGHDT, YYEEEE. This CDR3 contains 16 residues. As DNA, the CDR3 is TGTGCCAGCAGCTGGCGAGGGACAGGGGGCCACAATGAGCAGTTCTTC. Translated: CASSWRGTGGHNEQFF.

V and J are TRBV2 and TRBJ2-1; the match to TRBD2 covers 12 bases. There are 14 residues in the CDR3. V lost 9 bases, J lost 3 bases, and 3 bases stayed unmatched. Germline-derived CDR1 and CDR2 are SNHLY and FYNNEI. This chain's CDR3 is CASGLAGNYNEQFF. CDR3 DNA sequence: TGTGCCAGTGGACTAGCGGGGAACTACAATGAGCAGTTCTTC.

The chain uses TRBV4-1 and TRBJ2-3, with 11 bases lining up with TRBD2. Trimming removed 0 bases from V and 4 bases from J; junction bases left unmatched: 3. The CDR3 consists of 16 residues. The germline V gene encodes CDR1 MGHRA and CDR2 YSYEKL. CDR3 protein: CASSQDLGLAADTQYF. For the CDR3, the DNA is TGCGCCAGCAGCCAAGATCTGGGACTAGCGGCAGATACGCAGTATTTT.

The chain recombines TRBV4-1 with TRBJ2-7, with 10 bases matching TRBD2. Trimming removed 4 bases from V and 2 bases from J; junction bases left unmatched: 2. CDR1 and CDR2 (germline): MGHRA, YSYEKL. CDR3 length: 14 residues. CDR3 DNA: TGCGCCAGCAGCCCGCTAGCGGGAGCCTACGAGCAGTACTTC. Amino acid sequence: CASSPLAGAYEQYF.

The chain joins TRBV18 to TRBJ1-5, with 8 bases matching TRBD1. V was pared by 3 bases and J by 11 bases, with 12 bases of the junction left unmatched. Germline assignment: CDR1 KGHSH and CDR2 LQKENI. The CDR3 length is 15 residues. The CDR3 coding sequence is TGTGCCAGCTCACCTGGACAGGGAAAAGAAGCGGCCCAGCATTTT. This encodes CASSPGQGKEAAQHF.